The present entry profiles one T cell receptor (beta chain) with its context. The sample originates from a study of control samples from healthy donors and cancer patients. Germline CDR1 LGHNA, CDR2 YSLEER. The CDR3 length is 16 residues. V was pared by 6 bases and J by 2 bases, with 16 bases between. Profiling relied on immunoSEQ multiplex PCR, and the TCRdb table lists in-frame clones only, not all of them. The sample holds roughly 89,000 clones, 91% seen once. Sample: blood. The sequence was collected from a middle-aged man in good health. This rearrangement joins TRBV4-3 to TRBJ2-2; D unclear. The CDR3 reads CASRYTVELNTGELFF. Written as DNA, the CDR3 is TGCGCCAGCAGGTACACTGTAGAGCTAAACACCGGGGAGCTGTTTTTT.